A selection of T cell receptor beta chains follows, all from one sample in a study of shared clonotypes between healthy human individuals. The assay was immunoSEQ multiplex PCR, and TCRdb's table has in-frame clones only and misses some. Among approximately 440,000 clones listed, over 60% were seen once. Material for sequencing was PBMCs. These receptors all stem from a woman aged 40-49 years in good health. Some clones in this sample may be carry-over from other donors' samples. Each CDR3 is given with its conserved first and last residue. D genes are given only for firm matches. Some rows mark clone size as missing; the rest say once, few, many or name a class of expanded clone.

CASSGGQGTEKLFF,TGCGCCAGCAGCGGAGGACAGGGGACCGAAAAACTGTTTTTT,TRBD1,TRBJ1-4,TRBV5-1,-
CSVGGAPARSYNEQFF,TGCAGCGTTGGCGGGGCCCCCGCACGCTCCTACAATGAGCAGTTCTTC,-,TRBJ2-1,TRBV29-1,-
CASSIDSAGNTIYF,TGTGCCAGTAGTATAGACAGCGCTGGAAACACCATATATTTT,-,TRBJ1-3,TRBV19,-
CASMMETGGYEQYF,TGTGCCAGCATGATGGAGACAGGGGGCTACGAGCAGTACTTC,TRBD1,TRBJ2-7,TRBV6-6,many
CAWSVPNTDTQYF,TGTGCCTGGAGTGTACCAAACACAGATACGCAGTATTTT,-,TRBJ2-3,TRBV30,-
CASSLTGRSYNEQFF,TGTGCCAGCAGCCTCACAGGGCGCTCCTACAATGAGCAGTTCTTC,-,TRBJ2-1,TRBV11-3,-
CASSPLASGYNEQFF,TGTGCCAGCTCACCTTTAGCTAGCGGATACAATGAGCAGTTCTTC,TRBD2,TRBJ2-1,TRBV18,-
CASSPQRLAGGIDTQYF,TGTGCCAGCAGTCCCCAACGACTAGCGGGAGGGATAGATACGCAGTATTTT,TRBD2,TRBJ2-3,TRBV28,-
CASSSRYSNQPQHF,TGTGCCAGCAGCTCAAGGTATAGCAATCAGCCCCAGCATTTT,-,TRBJ1-5,TRBV7-2,few
CATSRDSDRDQPQHF,TGTGCCACCAGCAGAGATTCGGACAGGGATCAGCCCCAGCATTTT,TRBD1,TRBJ1-5,TRBV15,-
CASRSPGLAGLDTQYF,TGCGCCAGCAGGTCACCCGGACTAGCGGGTCTAGATACGCAGTATTTT,TRBD2,TRBJ2-3,TRBV5-1,-
CSVRAEGDRDTQYF,TGCAGCGTTCGGGCAGAAGGGGATCGAGATACGCAGTATTTT,-,TRBJ2-3,TRBV29-1,many
CASSFTGDGEPQHF,TGCGCCAGCAGCTTCACAGGGGATGGGGAGCCCCAGCATTTT,TRBD1,TRBJ1-5,TRBV5-1,-
CASSSGQGASYEQYF,TGTGCCAGTAGTTCGGGACAGGGGGCTTCCTACGAGCAGTACTTC,TRBD1,TRBJ2-7,TRBV19,-
CASSLTGTREQYF,TGTGCCAGCAGCTTGACGGGGACTCGCGAGCAGTACTTC,-,TRBJ2-7,TRBV13,many
CATSLERIGGVNTEAFF,TGTGCCACCAGCTTAGAGCGTATCGGGGGGGTCAACACTGAAGCTTTCTTT,-,TRBJ1-1,TRBV15,-
CASSADGNYGYTF,TGTGCCAGCAGTGCTGACGGGAACTATGGCTACACCTTC,-,TRBJ1-2,TRBV6-1,-
CASSVVGSGFEQFF,TGTGCCAGCAGCGTAGTCGGGAGCGGCTTTGAGCAGTTCTTC,-,TRBJ2-1,TRBV9,-
CAWGDRLNYGYTF,TGTGCCTGGGGGGACAGGCTTAACTATGGCTACACCTTC,TRBD1,TRBJ1-2,TRBV30,few
CASSPRPSGSYSYEQYF,TGTGCCAGCAGCCCCCGACCCAGCGGGAGTTACTCCTACGAGCAGTACTTC,TRBD2,TRBJ2-7,TRBV13,-
CASTPRDLTYQPQHF,TGTGCCAGTACCCCCCGGGACCTAACTTATCAGCCCCAGCATTTT,-,TRBJ1-5,TRBV19,-
CASSLGTGEDTQYF,TGCGCCAGCAGCCTCGGGACAGGCGAAGATACGCAGTATTTT,TRBD1,TRBJ2-3,TRBV5-1,-
CASSLAPQGSNQPQHF,TGCGCCAGCAGCTTGGCACCACAGGGGAGCAATCAGCCCCAGCATTTT,TRBD1,TRBJ1-5,TRBV5-1,-
CATSRGGSVGTDTQYF,TGTGCCACCAGCCGGGGGGGGAGCGTGGGCACAGATACGCAGTATTTT,TRBD2,TRBJ2-3,TRBV15,once
CASSIDLGGVYRQPQHF,TGTGCCAGTAGTATAGATCTGGGGGGGGTGTATCGTCAGCCCCAGCATTTT,-,TRBJ1-5,TRBV19,-
CASSKESTDTQYF,TGTGCCAGCAGCAAGGAAAGCACAGATACGCAGTATTTT,-,TRBJ2-3,TRBV7-7,few
CASRHSGRSPDTQYF,TGTGCCAGCAGACATAGCGGGAGGTCCCCAGATACGCAGTATTTT,TRBD2,TRBJ2-3,TRBV6-5,many
CASSLIGGQGGQPQHF,TGTGCCAGCAGCTTAATAGGAGGACAGGGCGGTCAGCCCCAGCATTTT,TRBD1,TRBJ1-5,TRBV7-2,-
CASSPGSTNTGELFF,TGTGCCAGCTCACCCGGGAGCACGAACACCGGGGAGCTGTTTTTT,-,TRBJ2-2,TRBV18,-
CASSSLDRGQPQHF,TGTGCCAGCAGTTCTTTAGACAGGGGCCAGCCCCAGCATTTT,TRBD1,TRBJ1-5,TRBV6-5,-
CASSPSPAISNTGELFF,TGCGCCAGCAGCCCATCTCCGGCGATTTCTAACACCGGGGAGCTGTTTTTT,-,TRBJ2-2,TRBV5-1,-
CASSVEVGGSSYEQYF,TGTGCCAGCAGCGTAGAAGTGGGAGGGAGCTCCTACGAGCAGTACTTC,TRBD2,TRBJ2-7,TRBV9,few
CASRTGGVNTEAFF,TGTGCCAGTAGGACAGGGGGAGTGAACACTGAAGCTTTCTTT,TRBD1,TRBJ1-1,TRBV19,-
CASSLDGVGLAVYEQYF,TGTGCCAGCAGCTTAGACGGGGTGGGGCTAGCGGTATACGAGCAGTACTTC,TRBD2,TRBJ2-7,TRBV7-8,few
CASSIDRNYGYTF,TGTGCCAGTAGTATAGACCGAAACTATGGCTACACCTTC,-,TRBJ1-2,TRBV19,-
CASSPYREGMVGEAFF,TGCGCCAGCAGCCCCTACAGGGAGGGGATGGTAGGAGAAGCTTTCTTT,-,TRBJ1-1,TRBV4-1,-
CASSPGQGNQPQHF,TGTGCCAGCAGTCCAGGACAGGGAAATCAGCCCCAGCATTTT,TRBD1,TRBJ1-5,TRBV28,-
CASSSGGAYEQYF,TGTGCCAGTAGTTCCGGGGGGGCCTACGAGCAGTACTTC,TRBD2,TRBJ2-7,TRBV19,-
CASSFQGNYGYTF,TGCGCCAGCAGCTTCCAGGGCAACTATGGCTACACCTTC,-,TRBJ1-2,TRBV5-1,-
CASSEGDRDADTQYF,TGTGCCAGCAGTGAAGGCGACAGGGACGCAGATACGCAGTATTTT,TRBD1,TRBJ2-3,TRBV2,-
CATSRGGTSGSKLGEQYF,TGTGCCACCAGCAGAGGGGGAACTAGCGGGAGTAAATTGGGCGAGCAGTACTTC,TRBD2,TRBJ2-7,TRBV15,-
CASSRSYEQYF,TGTGCCAGCAGCCGATCCTACGAGCAGTACTTC,-,TRBJ2-7,TRBV4-2,-
CASSESRAGLYEQYF,TGTGCCAGCAGTGAAAGTAGAGCGGGACTTTACGAGCAGTACTTC,TRBD2,TRBJ2-7,TRBV2,-